Listed here are 19 T cell receptor beta chains from one sample, sequenced in a study of regulatory T cells in long-lasting Graves disease. Building the TCR beta libraries relied on iRepertoire HTBI primers, and CDR3 regions underwent Arm-PCR. TCRdb itself ran the multiplex PCR reads through MiXCR, one entry per CDR3 protein. In the table there are around 250,000 distinct CDR3 sequences, 20% to 25% of which are singletons. Time point reported: newly diagnosed GD, antithyroid drugs for less than 3 months. Generation of the TCR library employed RNA extracted from PBMCs. The material sequenced was peripheral blood mononuclear cells (PBMCs), taken at new diagnosis, from a patient treated with antithyroid drugs. All receptors derive from a female donor with Graves disease.

The V gene is TRBV20-1, the J gene TRBJ2-7, with 12 bases lining up with TRBD2. This CDR3 has 15 amino acids. CDR1 is DFQATT, CDR2 SNEGSKA, per germline (reference sequence). With 5 bases clipped from V and 5 bases from J, the junction kept 10 bases outside the gene matches. The CDR3 protein is CSAVGLAGTTHEQYF. The CDR3 coding sequence is TGCAGTGCTGTTGGACTAGCGGGGACTACCCACGAGCAGTACTTC.

This clonotype was picked up many times. The chain uses TRBV11-3 and TRBJ2-7, with 7 nucleotides matching TRBD2. CDR1 is SGHNT and CDR2 is YENEEA in the germline V gene. The ends lost 5 bases at V and 3 bases at J; junction bases unmatched: 7. The CDR3 extends over 14 amino acids. CDR3 DNA: TGTGCCAGCAGCCCGGCGGGAGAGGACTACGAGCAGTACTTC. This codes for CASSPAGEDYEQYF. The full variable domain, rest sourced from reference TRBV11-3 and TRBJ2-7, is EAGVVQSPRYKIIEKKQPVAFWCNPISGHNTLYWYLQNLGQGPELLIRYENEEAVDDSQLPKDRFSAERLKGVDSTLKIQPAELGDSAVYLCASSPAGEDYEQYFGPGTRLTVT.

The V call is TRBV24-1, the J call TRBJ2-3, with 9 bases aligning to TRBD2. V was clipped by 0 bases and J by 4 bases; unmatched bases: 4. The length of the CDR3 is 16 residues. Germline-derived CDR1 and CDR2 are KGHDR and SFDVKD. The CDR3 loop reads CATSDLLAGKADTQYF. CDR3 in DNA: TGTGCCACCAGTGATTTGCTAGCGGGGAAGGCAGATACGCAGTATTTT.

The chain carries TRBV7-3 and TRBJ2-3; D uncertain. The better agreement between TRBJ1-5 and the DNA end casts doubt on the J call. Per the germline V gene, CDR1 is SGHTA and CDR2 is FQGTGA. There are 14 residues in the CDR3. The CDR3, as DNA: TGTGCCAGCAGCTTAACCAGTAGCACAGATACGCAGCATTTT. It encodes CASSLTSSTDTQHF.

The V call is TRBV30, the J call TRBJ2-1; D tentatively fits TRBD1 or TRBD2 (5 bases each). The CDR3 is 14 residues long. Germline V gives CDR1 GTSNPN, CDR2 SVGIG (reference sequence). Trimming pared 2 bases from V and 9 bases from J, leaving 17 bases between. The CDR3 loop is CAWSTGRDLGEQFF. The CDR3 DNA reads as TGTGCCTGGAGTACGGGACGGGACCTCGGTGAGCAGTTCTTC.

This chain joins TRBV6-4 and TRBJ2-3; possible D gene TRBD2, 6 bases. The V end lost 2 bases, the J end lost 4 bases, and 16 bases lay between the germline ends. CDR1 and CDR2 from the germline V gene are MRHNA and SNTAGT. This CDR3 contains 16 residues. CDR3: CASSDLGGRGPDTQYF. The CDR3 coding sequence is TGTGCCAGCAGTGACCTCGGGGGAAGAGGTCCAGATACGCAGTATTTT.

Comments on this clonotype: At one end, the junction sequence differs from germline, possibly due to a read error. The chain joins TRBV19 to TRBJ2-7, with no clear D. The CDR3 covers 12 residues. In germline, CDR1 is LNHDA, CDR2 SQIVND (reference sequence). The CDR3: CVSIGRDYEQYF. In DNA, the CDR3 is TGTGTCAGTATTGGTAGGGACTACGAGCAGTACTTC.

This clonotype has at least ten counts. J is TRBJ1-2 and V is TRBV10-3; D is undetermined. The CDR3 has 13 residues. V gave up 2 bases and J gave up 5 bases, with 9 bases separating them. Germline values: CDR1 ENHRY, CDR2 SYGVKD. The CDR3 DNA reads as TGTGCCATCAGTGAGGCCCGGGGTTATGGCTACACCTTC. It yields the protein CAISEARGYGYTF.

This clonotype was observed a few times. V is TRBV7-9 and J is TRBJ1-2, with 7 nucleotides matching TRBD1. The ends lost 6 bases at V and 4 bases at J; junction bases unmatched: 8. Germline CDR1 reads SEHNR; CDR2 reads FQNEAQ (reference sequence). The CDR3 contains 14 residues. The CDR3: CASRPEGAGYGYTF. CDR3 DNA sequence: TGTGCCAGCAGACCAGAGGGGGCTGGCTATGGCTACACCTTC.

In this sample, this clonotype turned up many times. The chain carries TRBV7-2 and TRBJ1-1; D call uncertain. The CDR3 has 9 amino acids. Germline lookup yields CDR1 SGHTA and CDR2 FQGNSA. The V end lost 1 base, the J end lost 9 bases, and 0 bases lay between the germline ends. The CDR3 region is CASSLEAFF. CDR3 DNA sequence: TGTGCCAGCAGCTTAGAAGCTTTCTTT.

This clonotype was counted at least ten times. CDR3 sequence reads: CASSLGGLAGADTQYF. The CDR3 DNA reads as TGTGCCAGCAGCTTAGGAGGACTAGCGGGAGCAGATACGCAGTATTTT. V usage is TRBV13 and J usage is TRBJ2-3; 13 bases line up with TRBD2. Looked up from germline, CDR1 is PRHDT and CDR2 is FYEKMQ (reference sequence). Germline trimming cut 0 bases from V and 4 bases from J; bases unmatched to any gene: 1. The CDR3 contains 16 residues.

This clonotype was counted a few times. The chain is built from TRBV20-1 and TRBJ1-6; D not certain. Between the trimmed V and J ends, which lost 0 bases and 11 bases, there was a span of 17 bases. CDR1 DFQATT and CDR2 SNEGSKA come from the germline V gene (reference sequence). The CDR3 is 15 amino acids. CDR3 sequence reads: CSARDRVVGIAPLHF. The CDR3, as DNA: TGCAGTGCTAGAGATAGGGTAGTGGGGATAGCACCCCTCCACTTT.

In this sample, this clonotype turned up many times. J is TRBJ1-6 and V is TRBV6-9; D not resolved. The CDR3 length is 16 residues. V was shortened by 4 bases and J by 2 bases, with 12 bases between the two germline ends. Germline V lookup: CDR1 MNHGY, CDR2 SVAAGI. CDR3 coding DNA: TGTGCCAGCAGTTCGGGCTTAAGGGCCTATAATTCACCCCTCCACTTT. Translation: CASSSGLRAYNSPLHF.

This chain connects TRBV6-2 or TRBV6-3 to TRBJ1-1, with 7 bases identical to TRBD1. The CDR3 length is 15 residues. From germline, CDR1 is MNHEY and CDR2 SVGEGT. V shed 5 bases and J 2 bases; nucleotides not matched to a gene: 8. The CDR3 region has the DNA TGTGCCAGCAGTGACCTCCGGGACAGTAACACTGAAGCTTTCTTT. Translating it yields CASSDLRDSNTEAFF.

This clonotype has at least ten counts. The CDR3 nucleotides read TGCGCCAGCAGTGAGTTAGAGACGTATTATGGCTACACCTTC. It yields the protein CASSELETYYGYTF. J is TRBJ1-2 and V is TRBV10-1; D ambiguous. Trimming removed 1 base from V and 5 bases from J, with 11 bases in between. CDR1 is WNHNN, CDR2 SYGVQD, per germline (reference sequence). This CDR3 spans 14 amino acids.

CDR3 loop: CASSQERRTTDGYTF. The CDR3 bases are TGTGCCAGCAGCCAAGAACGTCGGACGACGGATGGCTACACCTTC. The genes are TRBV3-1 and TRBJ1-2; no firm D call. The CDR3 has 15 residues. Trimming took off 0 bases at V and 6 bases at J, with 14 bases between the two ends. Germline CDR1 and CDR2: LGHDT and YNNKEL (reference sequence).

Ten or more counts support this clonotype. J is TRBJ2-3 and V is TRBV11-2; D possibly matches TRBD1 or TRBD2 (5 bases each). Germline CDR1 SGHAT, CDR2 FQNNGV. Trimming removed 7 bases from V and 1 base from J, with 9 bases in between. The CDR3 is made up of 13 amino acids. CDR3 coding DNA: TGTGCCAGCATGTTGGGGGGCACAGATACGCAGTATTTT. Translating gives CASMLGGTDTQYF.

This clonotype has a count of ten or more. The rearrangement uses TRBV20-1 and TRBJ2-5; maybe TRBD1 (6 bases). Germline V CDR1 and CDR2: DFQATT, SNEGSKA (reference sequence). This CDR3 spans 16 amino acids. With 1 base removed from V and 3 bases from J, the gap between germline ends came to 18 bases. The CDR3 DNA follows: TGCAGTGCTAGAGCGTTCTCGGCCAGGGGCGAAGAGACCCAGTACTTC. Amino acid sequence: CSARAFSARGEETQYF.

This clonotype has ten or more counts. This rearrangement joins TRBV20-1 to TRBJ2-5; 8 bases agree with TRBD1. The CDR3 sequence is 16 residues long. From germline, CDR1 is DFQATT and CDR2 SNEGSKA (reference sequence). With V trimmed by 2 bases and J by 5 bases, 13 bases remained unmatched. The DNA for the CDR3 is TGCAGTGCTAGAAATAGAGAGACAGGGGTTTTTGAGACCCAGTACTTC. Protein: CSARNRETGVFETQYF.